This is a list of T cell receptor beta chains from one sample in a study of blood T cell repertoires in COVID-19. TCRdb keeps only in-frame clones here, not all; method: immunoSEQ multiplex PCR. Among around 250,000 clones listed, around 89% were seen once. What was sequenced was PBMCs or T cells enriched from blood (not recorded which). The source of these receptors is a woman between 40 and 55 years old with acute COVID-19. Both conserved end residues are part of each CDR3. The order of the fields is J gene, CDR3 length, V gene, D gene, clone size, CDR3 DNA, CDR3 protein. D genes are given only for firm matches. Some rows have no size entry. The others give once, few or many, or a class for an expanded clone.

TRBJ1-2 | 15 | TRBV7-2 | TRBD1 | NA | TGTGCCAGCAGCCGCCTGGGGACAGGGTCCTATGGCTACACCTTC | CASSRLGTGSYGYTF
TRBJ1-2 | 16 | TRBV7-2 | TRBD1 | NA | TGTGCCAGCAGCCGGGGGTGGGTAGGGGGCGACTATGGCTACACCTTC | CASSRGWVGGDYGYTF
TRBJ2-3 | 15 | TRBV24-1 | TRBD2 | once | TGTGCCACCAGTGATTACCCGGGGGGGGCAGATACGCAGTATTTT | CATSDYPGGADTQYF
TRBJ2-5 | 15 | TRBV15 | TRBD1 | NA | TGTGCCACTACGGCGACAGGGGGGTCCCAAGAGACCCAGTACTTC | CATTATGGSQETQYF
TRBJ1-3 | 12 | TRBV2 | NA | NA | TGTGCCAGCAGAGACAGACAAAACACCATATATTTT | CASRDRQNTIYF
TRBJ1-5 | 15 | TRBV6-5 | NA | NA | TGTGCCAGCAGTAACCGGGACACAGATAGCCAGCCCCAGCATTTT | CASSNRDTDSQPQHF
TRBJ2-5 | 17 | TRBV14 | TRBD1 | NA | TGTGCCAGCAGCCCGTGGGAATGGAGACAGGGACAAGAGACCCAGTACTTC | CASSPWEWRQGQETQYF
TRBJ2-5 | 17 | TRBV28 | TRBD2 | NA | TGTGCCAGCAGTTTATTGGGGAGGGAGGGGTACCAAGAGACCCAGTACTTC | CASSLLGREGYQETQYF
TRBJ1-6 | 16 | TRBV4-1 | NA | NA | TGCGCCAGCAGCCAAGACCAGGGTATCTATAATTCACCCCTCCACTTT | CASSQDQGIYNSPLHF
TRBJ2-5 | 13 | TRBV29-1 | TRBD1 | NA | TGCAGCGTTGCTGGACAGGGTGGCGAGACCCAGTACTTC | CSVAGQGGETQYF
TRBJ2-5 | 17 | TRBV19 | NA | NA | TGTGCCAGTAGCATGACCGACTTGGCCGCAGGGCAAGAGACCCAGTACTTC | CASSMTDLAAGQETQYF
TRBJ1-2 | 11 | TRBV30 | NA | NA | TGTGCCTGGAGTTTCTCTCTTGGCTACACCTTC | CAWSFSLGYTF
TRBJ2-1 | 19 | TRBV3-1/TRBV3-2 | TRBD2 | once | TGTGCCAGCAGCCAAGTTCTTCCCGGGACTAGCCATACTACGCCTGAGCAGTTCTTC | CASSQVLPGTSHTTPEQFF
TRBJ2-1 | 16 | TRBV11-2 | TRBD2 | NA | TGTGCCAGCAGCTTAATGAGCGGGAGCAGCTACAATGAGCAGTTCTTC | CASSLMSGSSYNEQFF
TRBJ1-6 | 14 | TRBV28 | NA | NA | TGTGCCAGCAGTTTGGGGGGGATCTCTTCACCCCTCCACTTT | CASSLGGISSPLHF
TRBJ2-7 | 14 | TRBV5-1 | NA | few | TGCGCCAGCAGAACCCCTGGAGTAGGATACGAGCAGTACTTC | CASRTPGVGYEQYF
TRBJ2-3 | 13 | TRBV30 | NA | NA | TGTGCCAGCAACAGGGATCCCCCAGATACGCAGTATTTT | CASNRDPPDTQYF
TRBJ2-5 | 17 | TRBV5-1 | TRBD2 | NA | TGCGCCAGCAGCTTGGGTGCGCTTGCGGGAGGGCAAGAGACCCAGTACTTC | CASSLGALAGGQETQYF
TRBJ2-7 | 14 | TRBV15 | NA | NA | TGTGCCACCAGCATTGGGACACACCCCTACGAGCAGTACTTC | CATSIGTHPYEQYF
TRBJ1-1 | 15 | TRBV5-1 | NA | NA | TGCGCCAGCAGCTTGGCCGGGACTGCGAACACTGAAGCTTTCTTT | CASSLAGTANTEAFF
TRBJ1-1 | 12 | TRBV27 | TRBD1 | few | TGTGCCAGCAGCGAGCGGACAGGGGAAGCTTTCTTT | CASSERTGEAFF
TRBJ2-2 | 15 | TRBV10-1 | NA | NA | TGCGCCAGCAGTGAGTCCTCCCGAGGGACTGGGGAGCTGTTTTTT | CASSESSRGTGELFF
TRBJ2-5 | 14 | TRBV27 | NA | once | TGTGCCAGCAGTTTATCGAGGGAGTCAGAGACCCAGTACTTC | CASSLSRESETQYF
TRBJ1-5 | 14 | TRBV24-1 | NA | NA | TGTGCCACCAGTGGGCCAGGTAGCAATCAGCCCCAGCATTTT | CATSGPGSNQPQHF
TRBJ1-2 | 15 | TRBV7-3 | NA | NA | TGTGCCAGCAGCTCCCAGACAGGAACTGGCTATGGCTACACCTTC | CASSSQTGTGYGYTF
TRBJ1-2 | 12 | TRBV28 | NA | few | TGTGCCAGCAATTCCCCAGTCTATGGCTACACCTTC | CASNSPVYGYTF
TRBJ2-1 | 11 | TRBV24-1 | NA | NA | TGTGCCACCGAAAAGGAGGTAGAGCAGTTCTTC | CATEKEVEQFF
TRBJ1-6 | 14 | TRBV11-3 | TRBD1 | NA | TGTGCCAGCAGCTCCGACAGGGGTAATTCACCCCTCCACTTT | CASSSDRGNSPLHF
TRBJ1-1 | 12 | TRBV28 | NA | NA | TGTGCCAGCACCCGGGGTGTGTCTGAAGCTTTCTTT | CASTRGVSEAFF
TRBJ2-7 | 14 | TRBV15 | NA | NA | TGTGCCACCAGCAGAGATACCGGGAGTTACGAGCAGTACTTC | CATSRDTGSYEQYF
TRBJ1-5 | 18 | TRBV4-1 | TRBD1 | once | TGCGCCAGCAGCCATGGGATCCTCCGGGACAGGGGCAATCAGCCCCAGCATTTT | CASSHGILRDRGNQPQHF
TRBJ1-1 | 13 | TRBV28 | NA | NA | TGTGCCGTCTTTGGGGCTCGGGACACTGAAGCTTTCTTT | CAVFGARDTEAFF
TRBJ2-7 | 13 | TRBV18 | NA | NA | TGTGCCAGCCGGACAGCTGATTCCTACGAGCAGTACTTC | CASRTADSYEQYF
TRBJ2-1 | 15 | TRBV10-1 | TRBD2 | NA | TGCGCCAGCAGTGATTGGACTAGCGGGAGAAATGAGCAGTTCTTC | CASSDWTSGRNEQFF
TRBJ2-3 | 16 | TRBV9 | TRBD2 | few | TGTGCCAGCAGCGTAGCAGGGAGGGCAGGTCCAGATACGCAGTATTTT | CASSVAGRAGPDTQYF
TRBJ1-1 | 16 | TRBV25-1 | TRBD1 | NA | TGTGCCAGCAGCAAGATTACCGGGACAGTGAACACTGAAGCTTTCTTT | CASSKITGTVNTEAFF
TRBJ1-4 | 15 | TRBV7-2 | NA | NA | TGTGCCAGCAGCTTAAATGGCAGGGTCCGCGAAAAACTGTTTTTT | CASSLNGRVREKLFF
TRBJ1-1 | 15 | TRBV13 | NA | NA | TGTGCCAGCAGCTTTGTGGGGGGAGGGAACACTGAAGCTTTCTTT | CASSFVGGGNTEAFF
TRBJ1-3 | 14 | TRBV7-2 | NA | NA | TGTGCCAGCAGCTTAGGGGGCGAGAGAAACACCATATATTTT | CASSLGGERNTIYF
TRBJ2-1 | 16 | TRBV27 | NA | NA | TGTGCCAGCAGTTTAACTAGGGAAGTATCCATGGATGAGCAGTTCTTC | CASSLTREVSMDEQFF
TRBJ2-2 | 17 | TRBV2 | NA | NA | TGTGCCAGCACTAGTGAAGGGGCCTACCCCTACACCGGGGAGCTGTTTTTT | CASTSEGAYPYTGELFF
TRBJ1-4 | 15 | TRBV10-3 | NA | NA | TGTGCCATCAGTCGCGACGCAGGGACTAATGAAAAACTGTTTTTT | CAISRDAGTNEKLFF
TRBJ1-2 | 13 | TRBV7-9 | NA | NA | TGTGCCAGCATCCAACAAAGCGTAGGCGGCTACACCTTC | CASIQQSVGGYTF
TRBJ1-6 | 14 | TRBV11-1 | NA | once | TGTGCCAGCAGCCAAGCTAGGGGGTATTCACCCCTCCACTTT | CASSQARGYSPLHF
TRBJ1-4 | 13 | TRBV19 | TRBD1 | NA | TGTGCCAGTAGTAGCCGACAGGGTGAAAAACTGTTTTTT | CASSSRQGEKLFF
TRBJ2-2 | 15 | TRBV30 | NA | NA | TGTGCCTGGAGTGTAGGAGGGGCGGGCACCGGGGAGCTGTTTTTT | CAWSVGGAGTGELFF
TRBJ2-1 | 14 | TRBV10-1 | NA | NA | TGCGCCAGCAGTGCCCGGGTATTAGGGGATGAGCAGTTCTTC | CASSARVLGDEQFF
TRBJ1-1 | 15 | TRBV6-5 | NA | NA | TGTGCCAGCGGGTCCTTCAGGGAAGGTTGGACTGAAGCTTTCTTT | CASGSFREGWTEAFF
TRBJ2-2 | 17 | TRBV18 | TRBD1 | NA | TGTGCCAGCTCACCATCCCGGGACAGGGGGCGTATCGGGGAGCTGTTTTTT | CASSPSRDRGRIGELFF
TRBJ1-6 | 12 | TRBV11-2 | NA | once | TGTGCCAGCAGTTACGAGAATTCACCCCTCCACTTT | CASSYENSPLHF
TRBJ2-5 | 19 | TRBV11-2 | TRBD1 | NA | TGTGCCAGCAGCTTTTCCCCGGGACAGGGGCCCCAGTACCAAGAGACCCAGTACTTC | CASSFSPGQGPQYQETQYF
TRBJ1-2 | 15 | TRBV10-3 | NA | NA | TGTGCCATCAGTGAGTCGACAGGAGGAAACTATGGCTACACCTTC | CAISESTGGNYGYTF
TRBJ1-1 | 15 | TRBV7-2 | TRBD1 | NA | TGTGCCAGCAGCTTAATGGGACAGGGGGACACTGAAGCTTTCTTT | CASSLMGQGDTEAFF
TRBJ1-1 | 14 | TRBV9 | NA | NA | TGTGCCAGCAGCGCCTTGACAGAGAACACTGAAGCTTTCTTT | CASSALTENTEAFF
TRBJ1-2 | 17 | TRBV28 | TRBD1 | NA | TGTGCCAGCCGCGGGTCTCCGGGACAGGGGGTTCACTATGGCTACACCTTC | CASRGSPGQGVHYGYTF